What follows are 26 T cell receptor beta chains derived from one specimen sequenced in a study of T cell responses to AZD1222 COVID-19 vaccine. Clones were read by immunoSEQ multiplex PCR, and TCRdb kept only the in-frame ones, dropping some. Among just over 150,000 clones listed, less than 95% were seen once. Sequences were derived from peripheral blood, sampled on day 0 of AZD1222 vaccination. The source of these receptors is an adult in good health.

This clone was detected a few times. The DNA is omitted, as the CDR3 cannot be located on it reliably, and the CDR3 follows TCRdb's listing. The chain carries TRBV6-2 or TRBV6-3 and TRBJ1-1; the table gives TRBD1 as D, unverified against the DNA. Per the germline V gene, CDR1 is MNHEY and CDR2 is SVGEGT. The CDR3 length equals 14 residues, ends included. CDR3 in amino acids: CASSDPTGVPEAFF.

The V call is TRBV7-8, the J call TRBJ1-2; 9 positions agree with TRBD1. This CDR3 spans 13 amino acids. V gave up 5 bases and J gave up 8 bases; unmatched junction bases: 6. The germline V gene has CDR1 SGHVS and CDR2 FQNEAQ. Here the CDR3 reads CASSQTGGQGYTF. In nucleotides, the CDR3 is TGTGCCAGCAGCCAAACAGGGGGCCAGGGCTACACCTTC. Combining the CDR3 with reference TRBV7-8 and TRBJ1-2 gives the whole variable domain GAGVSQSPRYKVAKRGQDVALRCDPISGHVSLFWYQQALGQGPEFLTYFQNEAQLDKSGLPSDRFFAERPEGSVSTLKIQRTQQEDSAVYLCASSQTGGQGYTFGSGTRLTVV.

V and J are TRBV5-6 and TRBJ1-3; D is undetermined. This CDR3 is 14 amino acids long. The V and J ends lost 1 base and 2 bases respectively, with 7 bases between them. Per germline, CDR1 SGHDT and CDR2 YYEEEE. The CDR3 nucleotides read TGTGCCAGCAGCTTGCAGAGGGCTGGAAACACCATATATTTT. Its translation: CASSLQRAGNTIYF.

As concerns this clone: The junction shows a germline mismatch at one end, possibly a read error. This sequence joins TRBV7-8 and TRBJ1-1; D unresolved. The CDR3 is 13 residues long. Germline CDR1 SGHVS, CDR2 FQNEAQ. The CDR3 bases are TGTGCCAGCAGCTTAGCCGAGTTGGCAGGACGGCGCTTT. It encodes CASSLAELAGRRF.

The rearrangement links TRBV27 to TRBJ2-4, with 7 bases matching TRBD1. V shed 10 bases, J shed 0 bases, and the junction held 9 bases outside the gene matches. This CDR3 region has 15 residues. The V gene's germline CDR1 is MNHEY and CDR2 SMNVEV (reference sequence). The CDR3 coding sequence is TGTGCCACCTGGGACAGAACATTAGCCAAAAACATTCAGTACTTC. Residues: CATWDRTLAKNIQYF.

The chain is built from TRBV28 and TRBJ1-5; TRBD1 aligns across 8 bases. Germline V gives CDR1 MDHEN, CDR2 SYDVKM. There are 13 residues in the CDR3. Trimming took 8 bases from V and 6 from J; bases not matched to a gene: 6. The CDR3 spells CASRQGRSQPQHF. In DNA, the CDR3 is TGTGCCAGCCGACAGGGGCGGTCTCAGCCCCAGCATTTT.

This clone was seen once. The chain is built from TRBV2 and TRBJ1-4; 8 bases are a match to TRBD1. The V gene's germline CDR1 is SNHLY and CDR2 FYNNEI. Unmatched junction bases numbered 6, after V lost 4 bases and J lost 8 bases. This CDR3 region has 14 residues. CDR3 residues: CASSGTGSKEKLFF. In DNA, the CDR3 is TGTGCCAGCAGTGGGACAGGGTCGAAAGAAAAACTGTTTTTT.

The J gene is TRBJ1-3, the V gene TRBV7-2, with D uncertain. V was pared by 5 bases and J by 0 bases, with 20 bases between. The V gene's germline CDR1 is SGHTA and CDR2 FQGNSA. This CDR3 is 18 amino acids long. The CDR3 is CASSARPWSQFSGNTIYF. The CDR3 DNA reads TGTGCCAGCAGCGCACGCCCTTGGAGTCAGTTCTCTGGAAACACCATATATTTT.

The chain is built from TRBV14 and TRBJ2-7; 8 nucleotides line up with TRBD1. The CDR3 runs 15 residues. Per the germline V gene, CDR1 is SGHDN and CDR2 is FVKESK. V lost 4 bases, J lost 6 bases, and 11 bases stayed unmatched. The CDR3 sequence is CASSRRTGPWAEQYF. The CDR3 DNA reads TGTGCCAGCAGCCGAAGGACAGGGCCATGGGCCGAGCAGTACTTC.

The chain recombines TRBV10-3 with TRBJ1-5, with 8 bases that match TRBD1. CDR1 and CDR2 from the germline V gene are ENHRY and SYGVKD. V trimming: 1 base; J trimming: 9 bases; junction bases outside the gene matches: 5. The CDR3 runs 14 residues. The CDR3 is CAISELRQGTPQHF. The CDR3 nucleotides read TGTGCCATCAGTGAGTTAAGACAGGGGACGCCCCAGCATTTT.

Only a few counts were recorded for this clone. The CDR3 region has the DNA TGCGCCAGCAGCCAAGGAAATAGCTATCCTACCTACGAGCAGTACTTC. Translation gives CASSQGNSYPTYEQYF. The genes are TRBV4-1 and TRBJ2-7; no reliable D call. Germline V gives CDR1 MGHRA, CDR2 YSYEKL. The CDR3 sequence is 16 residues long. The V end was cut by 1 base, the J end by 2 bases, with 15 bases between.

The rearrangement uses TRBV4-3 and TRBJ1-2; the match to TRBD1 covers 7 bases. This CDR3 has 14 amino acids. CDR1 LGHNA and CDR2 YSLEER come from the germline V gene. V shed 0 bases, J shed 7 bases, and the junction held 5 bases outside the gene matches. This CDR3 is CASSQDKGAGGYTF. The DNA for the CDR3 is TGCGCCAGCAGCCAAGATAAGGGGGCTGGTGGCTACACCTTC.

The chain couples TRBV4-3 to TRBJ1-6; 7 nucleotides line up with TRBD1. CDR1 LGHNA and CDR2 YSLEER come from the germline V gene. This CDR3 has 16 residues. J gave up 5 bases and V 1 base, and 5 bases lay outside the gene matches. The CDR3 spells CASSQGQGSHNSPLHF. Here the CDR3 DNA reads TGCGCCAGCAGCCAAGGACAGGGAAGCCATAATTCACCCCTCCACTTT.

The chain joins TRBV5-6 to TRBJ1-1; TRBD1 aligns across 9 bases. The CDR3 has 17 amino acids. The germline V gene has CDR1 SGHDT and CDR2 YYEEEE. With V trimmed by 4 bases and J by 5 bases, 15 bases remained unmatched. CDR3 sequence (DNA): TGTGCCAGCAGCCCCCAGACAGGGGGTCGTAAAGGGACTGAAGCTTTCTTT. Its translation is CASSPQTGGRKGTEAFF.

The chain links TRBV2 to TRBJ1-4, with 8 bases identical to TRBD1. Trimming at V came to 6 bases and at J to 8 bases, leaving 11 bases not matched to a gene. There are 15 residues in the CDR3. The germline gives CDR1 SNHLY, CDR2 FYNNEI. CDR3 DNA: TGTGCCAGCAGGAAAACTTATGGACAGGGCGAAAAACTGTTTTTT. Amino acid sequence: CASRKTYGQGEKLFF.

The chain links TRBV7-9 to TRBJ2-3, with TRBD1 as a possible D gene (6 bases). This CDR3 is 15 amino acids long. V gave up 5 bases and J gave up 0 bases, with 12 bases separating them. Germline V gene sequence: CDR1 SEHNR, CDR2 FQNEAQ (reference sequence). The CDR3 loop reads CASSRGQPSTDTQYF. The CDR3, as DNA: TGTGCCAGCAGCAGAGGACAGCCTAGCACAGATACGCAGTATTTT.

The rearrangement joins TRBV30 to TRBJ2-7; 10 bases line up with TRBD2. Germline loops: CDR1 GTSNPN, CDR2 SVGIG (reference sequence). This CDR3 is built from 14 residues. The trim removed 5 bases at V and 2 bases at J, leaving 6 bases unmatched. CDR3 region: CAWGPSGRAYEQYF. Here the CDR3 DNA reads TGTGCCTGGGGCCCGAGCGGGAGGGCCTACGAGCAGTACTTC.

The J gene is TRBJ2-3, the V gene TRBV28; D gene uncertain. CDR1 MDHEN and CDR2 SYDVKM come from the germline V gene. CDR3 length equals 15 residues. The V end lost 6 bases, the J end lost 1 base, and 14 bases lay between the germline ends. The CDR3: CASSPELDGTDTQYF. CDR3 nucleotides: TGTGCCAGCAGCCCCGAGCTAGACGGCACAGATACGCAGTATTTT.

In nucleotides, the CDR3 is TGTGCCAGCAGCTCGGGGACTAGCGGGATCTATGAGCAGTTCTTC. It encodes CASSSGTSGIYEQFF. J is TRBJ2-1 and V is TRBV7-2; TRBD2 agrees at 13 bases. The germline gives CDR1 SGHTA, CDR2 FQGNSA. Losses at the gene ends were 4 bases for V and 8 bases for J; bases not matched to a gene: 5. CDR3 length: 15 residues.

This clone appeared once. The chain joins TRBV9 to TRBJ2-7; TRBD1 matches 9 bases. The CDR3 is made up of 15 amino acids. The ends lost 3 bases at V and 5 bases at J; junction bases unmatched: 9. Germline V gene data show CDR1 as SGDLS and CDR2 as YYNGEE. CDR3 sequence reads: CASSGSGTGWNEQYF. CDR3 in DNA: TGTGCCAGCAGCGGATCCGGGACAGGGTGGAACGAGCAGTACTTC.

The V gene is TRBV5-1, the J gene TRBJ2-4, with 15 bases matching TRBD2. The V gene end was trimmed by 4 bases and the J gene end by 2 bases; junction bases not matched to a gene: 10. Looked up from germline, CDR1 is SGHRS and CDR2 is YFSETQ. The CDR3 is 19 residues long. For the CDR3, the DNA is TGCGCCAGCAGCCCAAACCCCGGACTAGCGGGAGGGACCAAAAACATTCAGTACTTC. This sequence encodes CASSPNPGLAGGTKNIQYF.

This clone appeared a single time. V and J are TRBV7-9 and TRBJ1-1; tentative D call: TRBD1 (6 bases). The CDR3 totals 12 residues. V was shortened by 6 bases and J by 5 bases, with 10 bases between the two germline ends. Germline CDR1 and CDR2: SEHNR and FQNEAQ (reference sequence). CDR3 protein: CASSKGGTEAFF. The CDR3 nucleotides read TGTGCCAGCAGTAAGGGGGGAACTGAAGCTTTCTTT.

This clone was detected only once. This sequence joins TRBV4-1 and TRBJ2-2; the D gene is possibly TRBD1 (6 bases). V was cut by 0 bases and J by 5 bases, with 7 bases left in between. CDR3 size: 14 residues. Germline V gene data show CDR1 as MGHRA and CDR2 as YSYEKL. The DNA for the CDR3 is TGCGCCAGCAGCCAAGAAGGGGGAACCGGGGAGCTGTTTTTT. Translation: CASSQEGGTGELFF.

The rearrangement joins TRBV6-1 to TRBJ2-7; D may be TRBD2 (5 bases). The CDR3 is 13 residues long. Germline V gene sequence: CDR1 MNHNS, CDR2 SASEGT. Trimming cost V 3 bases and J 5 bases, with 11 bases left between them. CDR3 in DNA: TGTGCCAGCAGTGATTCGGGAATCAACGAGCAGTACTTC. Protein product: CASSDSGINEQYF.

The chain links TRBV9 to TRBJ2-1, with 8 nucleotides matching TRBD2. The length of the CDR3 is 15 residues. Germline CDR1 reads SGDLS; CDR2 reads YYNGEE. Losses at the gene ends were 4 bases for V and 6 bases for J; bases not matched to a gene: 9. The CDR3 coding sequence is TGTGCCAGCAGCCCTGGACTAGCTTTGGGCAATGAGCAGTTCTTC. Translation gives CASSPGLALGNEQFF.

The chain has TRBV9 and TRBJ2-2, with 9 positions matching TRBD2. In germline, CDR1 is SGDLS, CDR2 YYNGEE. The CDR3 totals 17 residues. V was clipped by 0 bases and J by 4 bases; unmatched bases: 7. The CDR3 loop reads CASSVVAGGPGTGELFF. The CDR3 coding sequence is TGTGCCAGCAGCGTAGTCGCGGGAGGGCCGGGCACCGGGGAGCTGTTTTTT.